This paragraph reports one T cell receptor (beta chain). This receptor's antigen is unknown. One base away there is no much larger clone; base qualities are not given. The record originates from a study of OX40 agonist ivuxolimab in advanced cancers. About the investigation overall: Ivuxolimab, which targeted the costimulatory receptor OX40 (CD134), was an agonistic, fully human IgG2 monoclonal antibody. Intravenous ivuxolimab was administered to patients every 2 weeks at six dose levels: 0.01, 0.1, 0.3, 1.5, 3 and 10 mg/kg. Of the approximately 50 dose-escalation patients, hepatocellular carcinoma was present in about 20, melanoma in around 15, renal cell carcinoma in 9 and head and neck cancer in 9. In the dose-escalation cohort, roughly 82% of patients were male, and the mean age was 60 years with a range of roughly 23 to 90. Patients were allowed to have had prior anti-PD-1, anti-PD-L1 or anti-CTLA-4 therapy, and approximately 43% of the dose-escalation patients had previously received checkpoint inhibitors. Partial responses occurred in three dose-escalation patients, of whom one had hepatocellular carcinoma and two had cutaneous melanoma. The point of sequencing TCRbeta in the periphery was to test whether ivuxolimab changed TCR sequence diversity and drove clonal T-cell expansion. The paper covers the monotherapy dose-escalation part of the phase I ivuxolimab trial, which included N of about 51 patients.

Genomic DNA was extracted from sorted cells for sequencing of the TCRbeta CDR3 region. TCRbeta CDR3 regions were sequenced using the immunoSEQ Assay. Drawn from immuneACCESS, this table holds only the in-frame rearrangements with V and J called that TCRdb kept. Clones are partly lost; checked studies trace under half to an unresolved V gene and leave the rest unexplained. The sample data list tens of thousands of clones, and roughly 90% of these were observed just once. The biggest ten clones account for 4.8% of the sample. The trial excluded patients who had a history of autoimmune disease or were on systemic immunosuppression. In every dose cohort, peripheral blood was drawn for TCR sequencing at baseline, cycle 4 day 1, and cycle 7 day 1. The samples were drawn from a first-in-human, open-label, multicenter phase I dose-escalation trial of ivuxolimab. The trial enrolled adults with locally advanced or metastatic head and neck squamous cell, hepatocellular, melanoma or renal cell carcinoma. Before TCR sequencing, CD4+ T cells and CD8+ T cells from peripheral blood were sorted into separate populations.

The full study reports these points: In the 0.1-3.0 mg/kg groups, partial responders had among the lowest normalized peripheral clonal expansion, particularly in CD8+ T cells. The antigen specificity of the clonally expanded peripheral T cells was not determined. At doses from 0.1 to 3.0 mg/kg, clonal expansion was seen in both CD4+ and CD8+ blood T cells between baseline and week 6. On average, CD8+ T cells showed more expanded clones than CD4+ T cells after ivuxolimab. Low levels of normalized T-cell clonal expansion were also seen in some patients who did not respond.

The CDR3 runs 15 residues from the cysteine to the phenylalanine. Only the CDR3 part of the read is kept: 45 bases, read in frame from the first base. The germline V end is reduced by 0 bases and the J end by 4 bases; junction bases left unmatched: 2. CDR1 SGHNT and CDR2 YYREEE were looked up in the germline V gene (reference sequence). This sequence uses TRBV5-4 and TRBJ2-3, with TRBD2 identical over 10 junction bases. This sequence was found in an adult with an advanced solid tumor such as melanoma, head and neck, liver or kidney cancer. The sample in question was CD4+ or CD8+ T cells sorted from blood, obtained in a trial of the OX40 agonist ivuxolimab. The CDR3 reads as follows: CASSLGLAGADTQYF. Here is the DNA: TGTGCCAGCAGCTTGGGGCTAGCGGGAGCAGATACGCAGTATTTT.